The T cell receptor (beta chain) described here comes from a study of blood T cell repertoires in COVID-19. Study information: Acute and convalescent COVID-19 samples came from the United States, Italy and Spain. In each case, the material was cDNA or gDNA derived from T cells, B-cell-depleted T cells, or PBMCs.

As originally analysed: Estimation of nucleated cell counts relied on the amplification of reference gene primers. Assay used: immunoSEQ multiplex PCR; TCRdb lists only in-frame clones, some missing. That table supplies the V and J calls and clone size; D and trimming were determined from the DNA. The repertoire has a few hundred thousand clones, around 90% of them found once; the top ten carry less than 20%. V was clipped by 4 bases and J by 9 bases, with 13 bases between them. Per the germline V gene, CDR1 is MDHEN and CDR2 is SYDVKM. This CDR3 contains 14 residues. The sequence derives from a woman between 25 and 40 years old who had recovered from COVID-19. The chain uses TRBV28 and TRBJ1-6; TRBD1 might be the D (6 bases). Sequencing used PBMCs or T cells enriched from blood (not recorded which). The CDR3 protein is CASSYGQGRSPLHF. In DNA, the CDR3 is TGTGCCAGCAGTTACGGGCAGGGGCGTTCACCCCTCCACTTT.